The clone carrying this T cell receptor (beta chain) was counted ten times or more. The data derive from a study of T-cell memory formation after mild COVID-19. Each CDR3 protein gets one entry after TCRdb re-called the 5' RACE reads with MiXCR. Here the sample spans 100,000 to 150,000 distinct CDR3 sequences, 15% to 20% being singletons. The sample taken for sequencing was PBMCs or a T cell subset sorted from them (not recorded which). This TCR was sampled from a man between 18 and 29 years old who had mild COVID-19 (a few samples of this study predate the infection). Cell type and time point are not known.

The CDR3 DNA reads TGCGCCAGCAGCTTGGTCGGGGGGGACACAGATACGCAGTATTTT. Its protein product is CASSLVGGDTDTQYF. This chain connects TRBV5-1 to TRBJ2-3, with 8 bases identical to TRBD2. Unmatched junction bases numbered 2, after V lost 0 bases and J lost 2 bases. CDR3 size: 15 residues. Germline-derived CDR1 and CDR2 are SGHRS and YFSETQ.